This T cell receptor beta chain appears in the sequencing data of a study of blood T cell repertoires in COVID-19. Study context: The United States, Italy and Spain were the sources of the acute and convalescent COVID-19 samples.

This CDR3 comprises 14 residues. V gave up 6 bases and J gave up 8 bases, with 16 bases separating them. Germline lookup yields CDR1 MRHNA and CDR2 SNTAGT. Per the study methods: Quantification of nucleated cells was approximated via reference gene primer amplification. TCRdb's table, derived via immunoSEQ multiplex PCR, lists solely in-frame clones and lacks some. The DNA gave D and trimming, while V, J and clone size come from that table. The table lists fewer than 200,000 clones, about 83% of them singletons. This TCR came from an elderly woman with COVID-19, enrolled during active disease. The chain has TRBV6-4 and TRBJ2-2, with D possibly being TRBD2 (5 bases). Specimen: peripheral blood. The CDR3 spells CASRPDGVGGELFF. CDR3 coding DNA: TGTGCCAGCAGGCCCGACGGGGTTGGAGGGGAGCTGTTTTTT.